These 6 T cell receptor beta chains share one sample of origin, sequenced in a study of blood T cell repertoires in COVID-19. Profiled with immunoSEQ multiplex PCR; TCRdb holds only in-frame clones, not every one. The sample includes some 130,000 clones, approximately 90% of them seen just once. Sequenced sample: peripheral blood. The receptors come from a man in his fifties or sixties with COVID-19, enrolled during active disease.

The genes are TRBV5-1 and TRBJ2-7; 8 nucleotides line up with TRBD1. The CDR3 covers 15 residues. Per the germline V gene, CDR1 is SGHRS and CDR2 is YFSETQ. The V gene end was trimmed by 7 bases and the J gene end by 1 base; junction bases not matched to a gene: 10. CDR3 region: CASGPRDRLSYEQYF. For the CDR3, the DNA is TGCGCCAGCGGCCCCCGGGACAGGCTTTCCTACGAGCAGTACTTC. The entire variable domain, with the rest obtained from reference TRBV5-1 and TRBJ2-7, is as follows: KAGVTQTPRYLIKTRGQQVTLSCSPISGHRSVSWYQQTPGQGLQFLFEYFSETQRNKGNFPGRFSGRQFSNSRSEMNVSTLELGDSALYLCASGPRDRLSYEQYFGPGTRLTVT.

The chain links TRBV9 to TRBJ2-7; D might be TRBD2 (6 bases). Germline V gene sequence: CDR1 SGDLS, CDR2 YYNGEE. This CDR3 is built from 13 residues. Trimming removed 0 bases from V and 5 bases from J, with 9 bases in between. The CDR3 DNA reads TGTGCCAGCAGCGTAGGCCCGGGGGACGAGCAGTACTTC. This sequence encodes CASSVGPGDEQYF.

This clone has only one observation. The chain carries TRBV19 and TRBJ2-5; D is perhaps TRBD1 (5 bases). The CDR3 runs to 13 residues. Deletions cut 4 bases from V and 2 bases from J, with 8 bases between. Germline CDR1 and CDR2: LNHDA and SQIVND (reference sequence). CDR3 DNA sequence: TGTGCCAGTAGTAATCAGGGACAAGAGACCCAGTACTTC. Translation: CASSNQGQETQYF.

V usage is TRBV7-2 and J usage is TRBJ2-5; 9 nucleotides line up with TRBD2. CDR1 and CDR2 from the germline V gene are SGHTA and FQGNSA. The length of the CDR3 is 16 residues. The junction had 12 bases not matched to a gene; V was cut back by 5 bases and J by 5 bases. The CDR3 nucleotides are TGTGCCAGCAGCGAGAGAGGCGGGGGGGTTCCTGAGACCCAGTACTTC. Translation gives CASSERGGGVPETQYF.

The chain employs TRBV10-3 and TRBJ2-5; 10 bases match TRBD1. The germline V gene has CDR1 ENHRY and CDR2 SYGVKD. The J segment lost 2 bases and the V segment lost 7 bases, leaving 7 bases of the junction unmatched. There are 15 residues in the CDR3. The CDR3 is CAITDGDRGQETQYF. The DNA for the CDR3 is TGTGCCATCACCGATGGGGACAGGGGACAAGAGACCCAGTACTTC.

This chain uses TRBV7-9 with TRBJ1-4, with a possible D match to TRBD1 (5 bases). The CDR3 is 12 amino acids. Looked up from germline, CDR1 is SEHNR and CDR2 is FQNEAQ (reference sequence). Trimming pared 5 bases from V and 12 bases from J, leaving 13 bases between. The chain's CDR3 is CASSLHRLELFF. In DNA form, the CDR3 reads TGTGCCAGCAGCCTTCACAGGCTGGAACTGTTTTTT.